Shown below are 3 T cell receptor beta chains from a single sample sequenced in a study of cytotoxic CD8 clonotypes in ibrutinib-treated CLL. Generated by immunoSEQ multiplex PCR, the TCRdb table keeps only in-frame clones and is missing some. The data show 130,000 or so clones, 77% seen once. The sample here was PBMCs, taken after 12 months of ibrutinib treatment. The origin of the receptors is a human donor with chronic lymphocytic leukemia.

The chain has TRBV25-1 and TRBJ1-3; D gene ambiguous. The CDR3 contains 15 residues. V dropped 3 bases and J dropped 3 bases, with 12 bases sitting between them. CDR1 and CDR2 (germline): MGHDK, SYGVNS. CDR3: CASSEPGAVGNTIYF. The CDR3 DNA follows: TGTGCCAGCAGTGAGCCCGGTGCAGTTGGAAACACCATATATTTT.

The V call is TRBV5-1, the J call TRBJ2-1; no clear D. CDR3 size: 12 residues. Trimming stripped 4 bases from V and 8 bases from J, with 10 bases between. The V gene's germline CDR1 is SGHRS and CDR2 YFSETQ. The CDR3 DNA reads TGCGCCAGCAGCGCCCGTGAGGATGAGCAGTTCTTC. It specifies CASSAREDEQFF.

The V and J genes are TRBV13 and TRBJ2-3; 13 positions match TRBD2. There are 17 residues in the CDR3. Trimming removed 5 bases from V and 5 bases from J; junction bases left unmatched: 10. Per the germline V gene, CDR1 is PRHDT and CDR2 is FYEKMQ (reference sequence). CDR3 residues: CASSRSGLAGVGDTQYF. As DNA, the CDR3 is TGTGCCAGCAGCCGCTCCGGACTAGCGGGAGTGGGAGATACGCAGTATTTT.